The 4 T cell receptor beta chains below come from one sample, sequenced in a study of vaccination and CD4 T cells after COVID-19 (dated 2022 in TCRdb). The sample's treatment or condition label, in plain terms: roughly 10-day PBMC culture with coronavirus spike peptide pools or control peptides (ViraFEST assay). Their antigens are not known. Libraries were made using PCR. Instrument used: Illumina iSeq 100. TCR sequencing of DNA from cultured CD4+ T cells used the Oncomine TCR Beta short-read assay at the Johns Hopkins FTIC core. In-frame beta chains were kept once TCRdb had trimmed the public reads at Q25 with fastp and called clones with MiXCR. Rows are unified per CDR3 protein, each entry keeping the most common DNA and genes. The sample records approximately 15,000 distinct CDR3 sequences, less than 60% of which are singletons. The ten largest clonotypes hold about 10% of the sample. Material for sequencing was CD4+ T cells from blood, cultured in vitro. The receptors stem from a human donor who had recovered from COVID-19.

The chain combines TRBV19 with TRBJ2-5, with a tentative D call TRBD1 (6 bases). V was trimmed by 9 bases and J by 2 bases, leaving 19 bases between them. Germline V gene sequence: CDR1 LNHDA, CDR2 SQIVND (reference sequence). The CDR3 sequence is 15 residues long. The CDR3, as DNA: TGTGCCAGCAAAAGATGGGACAATGGGCAAGAGACCCAGTACTTC. Protein: CASKRWDNGQETQYF.

The V gene is TRBV7-9, the J gene TRBJ2-5; 7 bases are shared with TRBD1. The CDR3 covers 16 residues. The V gene's germline CDR1 is SEHNR and CDR2 FQNEAQ (reference sequence). The J segment lost 5 bases and the V segment lost 3 bases, leaving 12 bases of the junction unmatched. The CDR3 is CASSFGRTGLTETQYF. The CDR3, as DNA: TGTGCCAGCAGCTTTGGACGGACAGGCTTGACGGAGACCCAGTACTTC.

This clonotype was counted a single time. The chain carries TRBV27 and TRBJ2-3; D gene ambiguous. Trimming shortened V by 4 bases and J by 2 bases, and 4 bases separated the two germline ends. Germline values: CDR1 MNHEY, CDR2 SMNVEV (reference sequence). CDR3 length: 12 amino acids. The DNA of the CDR3 is TGTGCCAGCAGTTCAAACACAGATACGCAGTATTTT. This encodes CASSSNTDTQYF.

V and J are TRBV28 and TRBJ2-5, with D perhaps assigned TRBD1 or TRBD2 (5 bases each). The CDR3 sequence is 14 residues long. CDR1 and CDR2 (germline): MDHEN, SYDVKM. V gave up 6 bases and J gave up 3 bases, with 14 bases separating them. The CDR3 here is CASSRGRGEETQYF. CDR3 in DNA: TGTGCCAGCAGCCGTGGGAGAGGGGAAGAGACCCAGTACTTC.